The next 32 T cell receptor beta chains were all read from a single sample in a study of shared clonotypes between healthy human individuals. Sequenced by immunoSEQ multiplex PCR; TCRdb stores in-frame clones only, minus some. Of fewer than 850,000 clones listed, about 90% are singletons. Sequencing used memory CD8+ T cells from PBMCs. Subset denoted: CD45RO+ cells pooled with CCR7-negative TemRA cells. The receptors were sampled from a man aged 18 to 35 in good health. Some clones in this sample may be carry-over from other donors' samples.

In its sample, this clone was seen a few times. Other DNA variants within this sample encode the same CDR3. The V gene is TRBV27, the J gene TRBJ2-2; the D is unclear. The CDR3 has 13 amino acids. V lost 3 bases to trimming and J lost 2 bases, with 4 bases between them. The germline gives CDR1 MNHEY, CDR2 SMNVEV (reference sequence). CDR3 protein: CASSFRNTGELFF. As DNA, the CDR3 is TGTGCCAGCAGTTTCAGAAACACCGGGGAGCTGTTTTTT.

In nucleotides, the CDR3 is TGTGCCAGCACCCGAGCGGGAGCCTACAATGAGCAGTTCTTC. Its protein product is CASTRAGAYNEQFF. V gene TRBV6-6 combines with J gene TRBJ2-1; TRBD2 aligns across 8 bases. V trimming: 7 bases; J trimming: 2 bases; junction bases outside the gene matches: 4. This CDR3 comprises 14 residues. Per the germline V gene, CDR1 is MNHNY and CDR2 is SVGAGI (reference sequence).

The V gene is TRBV27, the J gene TRBJ1-1; perhaps TRBD1 as D (6 bases). In germline, CDR1 is MNHEY, CDR2 SMNVEV (reference sequence). CDR3 length equals 14 residues. V lost 2 bases and J 6 bases, leaving 13 bases between the germline ends. Here the CDR3 reads CASSLGAGVAEAFF. CDR3 DNA: TGTGCCAGCAGTTTAGGAGCAGGGGTAGCTGAAGCTTTCTTT.

The rearrangement joins TRBV15 to TRBJ1-1, with 7 bases matching TRBD1. Germline trimming cut 5 bases from V and 7 bases from J; bases unmatched to any gene: 10. CDR1 LNHNV and CDR2 YYDKDF come from the germline V gene (reference sequence). This CDR3 region has 14 residues. The CDR3 here is CATSPRGTDFEAFF. The CDR3 region has the DNA TGTGCCACCAGCCCAAGAGGGACAGACTTTGAAGCTTTCTTT.

This chain connects TRBV14 to TRBJ1-2; 11 bases align to TRBD1. The CDR3 length is 14 residues. The germline V gene has CDR1 SGHDN and CDR2 FVKESK. Trimming removed 6 bases from V and 7 bases from J; junction bases left unmatched: 7. CDR3 amino acids: CASSPDRGPVGYTF. The CDR3 nucleotides read TGTGCCAGCAGTCCGGACAGGGGGCCGGTTGGCTACACCTTC.

The CDR3 protein is CASSSREGGRNIQYF. DNA for the CDR3: TGTGCCAGCAGTTCCCGGGAGGGTGGAAGAAACATTCAGTACTTC. The J gene is TRBJ2-4, the V gene TRBV27; 8 nucleotides line up with TRBD2. The CDR3 is made up of 15 amino acids. Germline lookup yields CDR1 MNHEY and CDR2 SMNVEV (reference sequence). J lost 6 bases, V lost 4 bases, and 8 bases had no gene match.

A few counts support this clone. J is TRBJ2-1 and V is TRBV4-1; D may be TRBD2 (6 bases). In germline, CDR1 is MGHRA, CDR2 YSYEKL. The CDR3 covers 16 residues. The V end was cut by 5 bases, the J end by 0 bases, with 14 bases between. The chain's CDR3 is CASSLAERSSYNEQFF. CDR3 coding DNA: TGCGCCAGCAGCTTAGCGGAGAGGAGCTCCTACAATGAGCAGTTCTTC.

CDR3: CASSTTSGRVNEQFF. CDR3 DNA: TGTGCCAGCAGCACCACTAGCGGGAGGGTAAATGAGCAGTTCTTC. The V gene is TRBV7-9, the J gene TRBJ2-1; the match to TRBD2 covers 13 bases. This CDR3 is 15 amino acids long. CDR1 is SEHNR and CDR2 is FQNEAQ in the germline V gene (reference sequence). The V gene end was trimmed by 5 bases and the J gene end by 7 bases; junction bases not matched to a gene: 5.

The chain recombines TRBV15 with TRBJ1-5; TRBD1 matches 10 bases. The V gene end was trimmed by 5 bases and the J gene end by 6 bases; junction bases not matched to a gene: 4. The germline gives CDR1 LNHNV, CDR2 YYDKDF (reference sequence). The CDR3 contains 14 residues. The CDR3 sequence: CATSRQGAGQPQHF. The CDR3 DNA reads TGTGCCACCAGCCGACAGGGGGCTGGTCAGCCCCAGCATTTT.

This clone was seen once. The V and J genes are TRBV25-1 and TRBJ1-1, with 9 bases aligning to TRBD1. The CDR3 consists of 17 residues. V trimming: 4 bases; J trimming: 0 bases; junction bases outside the gene matches: 9. The germline gives CDR1 MGHDK, CDR2 SYGVNS. CDR3 amino acids: CASSGGTGWPLNTEAFF. The CDR3 DNA follows: TGTGCCAGCAGTGGCGGGACAGGGTGGCCCTTGAACACTGAAGCTTTCTTT.

The genes are TRBV9 and TRBJ1-4; maybe TRBD1 (6 bases). CDR1 is SGDLS and CDR2 is YYNGEE in the germline V gene. Between the trimmed V and J ends, which lost 0 bases and 8 bases, there was a span of 11 bases. The CDR3 consists of 14 residues. CDR3 in DNA: TGTGCCAGCAGCGTAGGACAGGCGGGGGAAAAACTGTTTTTT. Amino acid sequence: CASSVGQAGEKLFF.

The chain employs TRBV21-1 and TRBJ1-2. TRBV21-1 is a recognized pseudogene. The CDR3 extends over 14 amino acids. CDR3 sequence: CASTCDVLVGGYTF. The CDR3, as DNA: TGTGCCAGCACTTGTGATGTATTGGTCGGCGGCTACACCTTC.

This chain connects TRBV10-3 to TRBJ2-7; TRBD2 might be the D (5 bases). The germline gives CDR1 ENHRY, CDR2 SYGVKD. This CDR3 contains 14 residues. Trimming cost V 8 bases and J 6 bases, with 20 bases left between them. CDR3 sequence reads: CAIRPDSTYAEQYF. CDR3 bases: TGTGCCATCCGGCCGGACTCGACCTACGCCGAGCAGTACTTC.

This clone showed up just once. The genes are TRBV30 and TRBJ1-6; 9 nucleotides match TRBD1. This CDR3 has 14 residues. Germline CDR1 is GTSNPN and CDR2 is SVGIG (reference sequence). Unmatched junction bases numbered 3, after V lost 3 bases and J lost 6 bases. The CDR3, as DNA: TGTGCCTGGAGAGGGGGACAGGGTAATTCACCCCTCCACTTT. Translation: CAWRGGQGNSPLHF.

The rearrangement links TRBV27 to TRBJ2-1, with a weak D call TRBD2 (5 bases). The germline gives CDR1 MNHEY, CDR2 SMNVEV (reference sequence). CDR3 size: 15 residues. Between the trimmed V and J ends, which lost 7 bases and 0 bases, there was a span of 13 bases. The CDR3 region is CASNPRGGSYNEQFF. Written as DNA, the CDR3 is TGTGCCAGCAACCCGCGAGGAGGCTCCTACAATGAGCAGTTCTTC.

The J gene is TRBJ2-5, the V gene TRBV5-6, with a weak D call TRBD1 (5 bases). Germline values: CDR1 SGHDT, CDR2 YYEEEE. The CDR3 is 16 amino acids. V lost 4 bases and J 2 bases, leaving 18 bases between the germline ends. CDR3 DNA: TGTGCCAGCAGCACCCGGCTCGCAGGGTTTCAAGAGACCCAGTACTTC. This encodes CASSTRLAGFQETQYF.

In the case of this clone: This sample also contains other DNA sequences that code for the same CDR3. As DNA, the CDR3 is TGTGCCAGCAGTTTGCGGGGGGGTCCCTCCTACGAGCAGTACTTC. This codes for CASSLRGGPSYEQYF. The chain uses TRBV27 and TRBJ2-7, with 9 positions matching TRBD2. The germline V gene encodes CDR1 MNHEY and CDR2 SMNVEV (reference sequence). CDR3 length equals 15 residues. The ends lost 3 bases at V and 0 bases at J; junction bases unmatched: 3.

V gene TRBV19 combines with J gene TRBJ1-1; 9 bases line up with TRBD1. The CDR3 sequence is 14 residues long. J was trimmed by 4 bases and V by 6 bases; bases with no gene match: 6. CDR1 and CDR2 (germline): LNHDA, SQIVND (reference sequence). CDR3 region: CASSPTGGTTEAFF. The CDR3 DNA is TGTGCCAGTAGCCCGACAGGGGGAACCACTGAAGCTTTCTTT.

J is TRBJ2-7 and V is TRBV6-1; D is tentatively TRBD1 or TRBD2 (5 bases each). Trimming took off 8 bases at V and 1 base at J, with 12 bases between the two ends. CDR3 length: 13 amino acids. Germline CDR1 MNHNS, CDR2 SASEGT. The DNA of the CDR3 is TGTGCCAGCCGCCGGGACGCGTCCTACGAGCAGTACTTC. This translates into CASRRDASYEQYF.

The chain recombines TRBV29-1 with TRBJ2-7; possibly TRBD1 for D (5 bases). The CDR3 is 12 amino acids. V lost 7 bases and J lost 5, with 15 bases in between. Germline V gene sequence: CDR1 SQVTM, CDR2 ANQGSEA. The CDR3 reads CSAWALDNEQYF. CDR3 DNA: TGCAGCGCCTGGGCCCTGGACAACGAGCAGTACTTC.

A single count supports this clone. The chain employs TRBV5-1 and TRBJ2-7; TRBD1 aligns across 7 bases. Germline loops: CDR1 SGHRS, CDR2 YFSETQ. V gave up 4 bases and J gave up 2 bases; unmatched junction bases: 12. CDR3 size: 16 residues. CDR3 sequence (DNA): TGCGCCAGCAGCCCCCGGTCGGGGACAGACCCCTACGAGCAGTACTTC. Protein: CASSPRSGTDPYEQYF.

The chain joins TRBV5-1 to TRBJ1-4, with D unclear. Germline V CDR1 and CDR2: SGHRS, YFSETQ. The CDR3 loop spans 15 amino acids. Trimming removed 0 bases from V and 7 bases from J, with 13 bases in between. CDR3 amino acids: CASSLGEGLGEKLFF. The CDR3 DNA sequence: TGCGCCAGCAGCTTGGGTGAGGGTTTAGGTGAAAAACTGTTTTTT.

This chain connects TRBV28 to TRBJ2-7; 9 bases agree with TRBD1. Trimming took 1 base from V and 5 from J; bases not matched to a gene: 12. The CDR3 sequence is 17 residues long. The germline V gene has CDR1 MDHEN and CDR2 SYDVKM. As DNA, the CDR3 is TGTGCCAGCAGTTTATTTGGTCGGGGACAGGGTGGCGACGAGCAGTACTTC. Its translation is CASSLFGRGQGGDEQYF. Combining the CDR3 with reference TRBV28 and TRBJ2-7 gives the whole variable domain DVKVTQSSRYLVKRTGEKVFLECVQDMDHENMFWYRQDPGLGLRLIYFSYDVKMKEKGDIPEGYSVSREKKERFSLILESASTNQTSMYLCASSLFGRGQGGDEQYFGPGTRLTVT.

This clone was picked up one time. The chain joins TRBV6-1 to TRBJ2-4, with TRBD2 identical over 8 bases. Looked up from germline, CDR1 is MNHNS and CDR2 is SASEGT. The CDR3 has 15 residues. With 3 bases clipped from V and 7 bases from J, the junction kept 8 bases outside the gene matches. CDR3 loop: CASSEGLGETNIQYF. The CDR3 region has the DNA TGTGCCAGCAGTGAGGGACTAGGGGAGACGAACATTCAGTACTTC.

The CDR3 here is CASSLGRGKGEQYF. CDR3 nucleotides: TGTGCCAGCAGTTTAGGCAGGGGTAAGGGAGAGCAGTACTTC. The rearrangement joins TRBV27 to TRBJ2-7; D is possibly TRBD1 (6 bases). The CDR3 is 14 residues long. Trimming pared 2 bases from V and 7 bases from J, leaving 15 bases between. CDR1 and CDR2 (germline): MNHEY, SMNVEV (reference sequence).

The chain has TRBV2 and TRBJ2-5; no reliable D call. There are 13 residues in the CDR3. The germline V gene encodes CDR1 SNHLY and CDR2 FYNNEI. Trimming removed 2 bases from V and 10 bases from J, with 14 bases in between. This chain's CDR3 is CASSEYVTTNQYF. The CDR3 coding sequence is TGTGCCAGCAGTGAATACGTCACCACAAACCAGTACTTC.

This rearrangement joins TRBV5-1 to TRBJ2-3, with D hard to call. The V gene lost 3 bases and the J gene lost 0 bases, with 17 bases spanning the gap. The CDR3 extends over 17 amino acids. Germline CDR1 SGHRS, CDR2 YFSETQ. In DNA form, the CDR3 reads TGCGCCAGCAGCTCTTCCCCGGTTTTGCGGAGCACAGATACGCAGTATTTT. Protein: CASSSSPVLRSTDTQYF.

This rearrangement joins TRBV6-5 to TRBJ1-2; D remains unclear. This CDR3 is 13 amino acids long. The germline V gene has CDR1 MNHEY and CDR2 SVGAGI. The V end was cut by 2 bases, the J end by 3 bases, with 7 bases between. The CDR3: CASSYGQHYGYTF. CDR3 DNA sequence: TGTGCCAGCAGTTACGGGCAGCACTATGGCTACACCTTC.

The chain links TRBV27 to TRBJ2-1; D may be TRBD2 (6 bases). The CDR3 has 11 amino acids. V was trimmed by 6 bases and J by 10 bases, leaving 10 bases between them. Germline CDR1 and CDR2: MNHEY and SMNVEV (reference sequence). The CDR3 DNA reads as TGTGCCAGCAGGTTAGCGGACGAGCAGTTCTTC. Residues: CASRLADEQFF.

This clone was counted between two and nine times. This chain links TRBV10-3 with TRBJ1-1; 7 bases align to TRBD1. This CDR3 contains 13 residues. V dropped 10 bases and J dropped 1; count of bases not matched to a gene: 6. Germline CDR1 ENHRY, CDR2 SYGVKD. The CDR3 loop reads CATKGTENTEAFF. The DNA for the CDR3 is TGTGCCACCAAAGGGACAGAGAACACTGAAGCTTTCTTT.

The chain has TRBV10-3 and TRBJ1-1, with TRBD1 matching 8 bases. CDR1 and CDR2 (germline): ENHRY, SYGVKD. J gave up 0 bases and V 6 bases, and 12 bases lay outside the gene matches. The CDR3 consists of 17 residues. CDR3 in DNA: TGTGCCATCAGAGATACAGGGGGTGGGGTAATGAACACTGAAGCTTTCTTT. Protein product: CAIRDTGGGVMNTEAFF.

The chain employs TRBV5-6 and TRBJ1-1; D not resolved. V lost 3 bases to trimming and J lost 1 base, with 7 bases between them. This CDR3 is built from 13 residues. Germline V gene sequence: CDR1 SGHDT, CDR2 YYEEEE. The CDR3 reads CASSSAWNTEAFF. Written as DNA, the CDR3 is TGTGCCAGCAGCTCCGCTTGGAACACTGAAGCTTTCTTT.